Here is one T cell receptor (beta chain) with its context. These data originate in a study of blood T cell repertoires in COVID-19. Study context: Material from acute and convalescent COVID-19 was sourced from the United States, Italy and Spain. The analysed material was cDNA or gDNA that came from T cells, B-cell-depleted T cells, or PBMCs.

The CDR3 loop spans 15 amino acids. V was cut by 5 bases and J by 0 bases, with 10 bases left in between. Germline V gives CDR1 WNHNN, CDR2 SYGVQD (reference sequence). Authors' data handling: Reference gene primer amplification yielded estimated nucleated cell counts. Clones were sequenced by immunoSEQ multiplex PCR, and TCRdb holds only the in-frame ones, with some missing. V and J calls and clone size are those listed in that table; D and trimming were worked out from the DNA. The repertoire holds roughly 13,000 clones, with approximately 88% as singletons. The gene calls are TRBV10-1 and TRBJ2-2; perhaps TRBD1 as D (5 bases). Sequenced input: peripheral blood. This clonotype was obtained from a human donor in a cohort sampled during active COVID-19. The CDR3 nucleotides read TGCGCCAGCAGTAGGGGCATGCCGAACACCGGGGAGCTGTTTTTT. Protein product: CASSRGMPNTGELFF.